The 14 T cell receptor beta chains below come from one sample, sequenced in a study of CD8+ T cells in alopecia areata. It was cDNA, reverse transcribed from extracted RNA, that served as the sequencing template. The method was immunoSEQ multiplex PCR; TCRdb's version includes in-frame clones alone and lacks a portion of them. The sample has over 150,000 clones, around 50% seen once. The sample consisted of CD8+ T cells sorted from blood. The receptors stem from a human donor in good health.

The chain joins TRBV7-2 to TRBJ2-5; TRBD1 matches at 7 bases. CDR3 length: 14 amino acids. Trimming took 5 bases from V and 5 from J; bases not matched to a gene: 8. From germline, CDR1 is SGHTA and CDR2 FQGNSA. CDR3 sequence (DNA): TGTGCCAGCAGCCTGACAGGGCCGGGTGAGACCCAGTACTTC. This sequence encodes CASSLTGPGETQYF.

In its sample, this clone was seen a few times. CDR3 bases: TGTGCCAGCAGCTTACCCGACAACGAGCAGTACTTC. Protein: CASSLPDNEQYF. The V call is TRBV7-2, the J call TRBJ2-7; no firm D call. V lost 2 bases and J lost 5, with 7 bases in between. CDR3 length: 12 residues. Germline V gene data show CDR1 as SGHTA and CDR2 as FQGNSA.

This rearrangement joins TRBV4-1 to TRBJ2-3; D might be TRBD1 (6 bases). In germline, CDR1 is MGHRA, CDR2 YSYEKL. Trimming left V 4 bases short and J 3 bases short, with 14 bases between. This CDR3 is 15 amino acids long. Here the CDR3 DNA reads TGCGCCAGCAGCCTTCTAAGGGGGATTACAGATACGCAGTATTTT. Its protein product is CASSLLRGITDTQYF.

This clone was seen more than once but under ten times. V is TRBV4-1 and J is TRBJ2-3, with 8 bases aligning to TRBD2. CDR1 is MGHRA and CDR2 is YSYEKL in the germline V gene. V lost 4 bases to trimming and J lost 11 bases; unmatched junction nucleotides: 14. The CDR3 has 15 residues. The CDR3 DNA follows: TGCGCCAGCAGCCCGAGTAGCGGGGCGGCCCAGGTGCAGTATTTT. The encoded protein is CASSPSSGAAQVQYF.

This chain connects TRBV2 to TRBJ2-6; tentatively, D is TRBD1 (5 bases). Germline CDR1 is SNHLY and CDR2 is FYNNEI. There are 15 residues in the CDR3. V shed 8 bases and J shed 0 bases, with 11 bases lying between them. This CDR3 is CASGQGNSGANVLTF. The CDR3 nucleotides read TGTGCCAGCGGACAAGGAAACTCTGGGGCCAACGTCCTGACTTTC.

The V call is TRBV5-1, the J call TRBJ1-1, with D uncertain. Looked up from germline, CDR1 is SGHRS and CDR2 is YFSETQ. This CDR3 contains 14 residues. Trimming stripped 4 bases from V and 1 base from J, with 11 bases between. CDR3 DNA: TGCGCCAGCAGCCCCAGGACCGCGAACACTGAAGCTTTCTTT. This encodes CASSPRTANTEAFF.

The genes are TRBV5-1 and TRBJ1-2; possibly TRBD1 for D (6 bases). CDR1 and CDR2 from the germline V gene are SGHRS and YFSETQ. Trimming pared 1 base from V and 5 bases from J, leaving 15 bases between. This CDR3 has 15 amino acids. DNA of the CDR3: TGCGCCAGCAGCTTGACAGGGCGAGGATTTTATGGCTACACCTTC. It translates to CASSLTGRGFYGYTF.

This chain links TRBV29-1 with TRBJ1-1; D not certain. Germline V gene sequence: CDR1 SQVTM, CDR2 ANQGSEA. This CDR3 is 13 amino acids long. The V end lost 7 bases, the J end lost 0 bases, and 12 bases lay between the germline ends. This CDR3 is CSATSTVNTEAFF. The CDR3 DNA is TGCAGCGCCACGAGCACCGTGAACACTGAAGCTTTCTTT.

The rearrangement uses TRBV2 and TRBJ2-1; 9 bases are a match to TRBD1. The CDR3 totals 17 residues. J was trimmed by 0 bases and V by 2 bases; bases with no gene match: 5. The germline gives CDR1 SNHLY, CDR2 FYNNEI. CDR3 sequence reads: CASSESPQGASYNEQFF. The CDR3 DNA follows: TGTGCCAGCAGTGAATCCCCACAGGGGGCCTCCTACAATGAGCAGTTCTTC.

This clone was found a few times. The chain has TRBV7-6 and TRBJ2-1; D is ambiguous. V gave up 1 base and J gave up 8 bases, with 12 bases separating them. This CDR3 spans 14 amino acids. The germline V gene encodes CDR1 SGHVS and CDR2 FNYEAQ. The CDR3 DNA reads TGTGCCAGCAGCTTAGTTACCAGTGGATATGAGCAGTTCTTC. This codes for CASSLVTSGYEQFF.

The chain combines TRBV6-1 with TRBJ2-2; D is uncertain. Germline V lookup: CDR1 MNHNS, CDR2 SASEGT. Trimming removed 3 bases from V and 9 bases from J, with 14 bases in between. CDR3 length: 14 amino acids. The chain's CDR3 is CASSDSWASRELFF. Here the CDR3 DNA reads TGTGCCAGCAGTGACTCGTGGGCGAGTAGGGAGCTGTTTTTT.

The chain carries TRBV7-9 and TRBJ2-1, with a weak D call TRBD2 (6 bases). V lost 5 bases and J lost 2, with 13 bases in between. Germline assignment: CDR1 SEHNR and CDR2 FQNEAQ (reference sequence). The CDR3 runs to 15 residues. CDR3 sequence reads: CASSLRDWAYNEQFF. The CDR3 nucleotides read TGTGCCAGCAGCCTCCGGGACTGGGCCTACAATGAGCAGTTCTTC.

The chain is built from TRBV7-6 and TRBJ2-2; 9 bases align to TRBD2. The CDR3 loop spans 17 amino acids. Germline V gene sequence: CDR1 SGHVS, CDR2 FNYEAQ. Losses at the gene ends were 3 bases for V and 3 bases for J; bases not matched to a gene: 8. The CDR3 sequence is CASSLPREGWDTGELFF. The CDR3 DNA reads as TGTGCCAGCAGCTTGCCGCGGGAGGGGTGGGACACCGGGGAGCTGTTTTTT.

CDR3 sequence: CASSTRQRSSYEQYF. CDR3 DNA: TGTGCCAGCAGCACAAGACAGAGGAGCTCCTACGAGCAGTACTTC. The chain is built from TRBV13 and TRBJ2-7; possibly TRBD1 for D (5 bases). Trimming pared 5 bases from V and 0 bases from J, leaving 14 bases between. Germline values: CDR1 PRHDT, CDR2 FYEKMQ (reference sequence). The CDR3 spans 15 residues.